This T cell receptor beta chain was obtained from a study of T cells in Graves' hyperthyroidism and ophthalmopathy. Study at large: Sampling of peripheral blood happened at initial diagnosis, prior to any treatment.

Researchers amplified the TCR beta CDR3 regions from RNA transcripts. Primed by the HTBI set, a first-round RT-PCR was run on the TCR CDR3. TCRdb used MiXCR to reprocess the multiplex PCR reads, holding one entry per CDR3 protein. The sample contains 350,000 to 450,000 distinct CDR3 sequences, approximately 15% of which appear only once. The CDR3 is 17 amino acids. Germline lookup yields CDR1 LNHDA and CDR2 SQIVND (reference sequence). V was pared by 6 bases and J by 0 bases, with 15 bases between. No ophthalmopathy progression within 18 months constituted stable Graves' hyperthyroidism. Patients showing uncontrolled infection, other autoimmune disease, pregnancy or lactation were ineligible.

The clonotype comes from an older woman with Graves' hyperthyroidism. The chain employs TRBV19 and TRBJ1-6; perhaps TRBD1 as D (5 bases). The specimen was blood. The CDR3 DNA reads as TGTGCCAGTAGCCCAATGGACACCAGCTCCTATAATTCACCCCTCCACTTT. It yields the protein CASSPMDTSSYNSPLHF.